The 25 T cell receptor beta chains below all came from one sample that was sequenced in a study of blood T cell repertoires in COVID-19. Profiling relied on immunoSEQ multiplex PCR, and the TCRdb table lists in-frame clones only, not all of them. The data contain around 100,000 clones, approximately 91% of them seen just once; the ten biggest clones take up approximately 2.2%. The sequenced material came from peripheral blood. These receptor sequences come from a man aged 50-59 years with active COVID-19.

J is TRBJ2-3 and V is TRBV18, with D uncertain. The V end was cut by 0 bases, the J end by 2 bases, with 6 bases between. This CDR3 has 14 amino acids. Germline CDR1 KGHSH, CDR2 LQKENI. The CDR3 protein is CASSPPTDTDTQYF. CDR3 coding DNA: TGTGCCAGCTCACCACCCACAGACACAGATACGCAGTATTTT.

In its sample, this clone was seen many times. The chain employs TRBV11-2 and TRBJ2-1; D might be TRBD2 (5 bases). CDR1 SGHAT and CDR2 FQNNGV come from the germline V gene. The CDR3 totals 14 residues. Trimming took 5 bases from V and 5 from J, leaving 13 bases between them. CDR3 bases: TGTGCCAGCAGCCGAGACTATCAGAACAATGAGCAGTTCTTC. Translation gives CASSRDYQNNEQFF. The whole variable domain, filled in from reference TRBV11-2 and TRBJ2-1, reads EAGVAQSPRYKIIEKRQSVAFWCNPISGHATLYWYQQILGQGPKLLIQFQNNGVVDDSQLPKDRFSAERLKGVDSTLKIQPAKLEDSAVYLCASSRDYQNNEQFFGPGTRLTVL.

The chain combines TRBV6-5 with TRBJ1-1; 7 positions match TRBD1. The CDR3 is 14 residues long. Germline V gene lookup returns CDR1 MNHEY and CDR2 SVGAGI. V shed 6 bases, J shed 3 bases, and the junction held 7 bases outside the gene matches. The CDR3 DNA follows: TGTGCCAGCAGATTCACAGGGGCGGACACTGAAGCTTTCTTT. Encoded protein: CASRFTGADTEAFF.

The chain combines TRBV6-1 with TRBJ2-1; D unclear. Between the trimmed V and J ends, which lost 0 bases and 8 bases, there was a span of 8 bases. There are 13 residues in the CDR3. The germline gives CDR1 MNHNS, CDR2 SASEGT. The CDR3 DNA reads TGTGCCAGCAGTGAAGCAGTAGAGTATGAGCAGTTCTTC. Translation gives CASSEAVEYEQFF.

The V gene is TRBV19, the J gene TRBJ1-5; tentative D call: TRBD1 (5 bases). The CDR3 spans 15 residues. Germline assignment: CDR1 LNHDA and CDR2 SQIVND (reference sequence). The germline V and J ends were trimmed by 1 base and 5 bases, with 12 bases remaining between them. In nucleotides, the CDR3 is TGTGCCAGTAGTATAGGGGGGGTGAGGGATCAGCCCCAGCATTTT. This gives the protein CASSIGGVRDQPQHF.

Only one count was recorded for this clone. CDR3 amino acids: CASSIFTGIQTYEQYV. In nucleotides, the CDR3 is TGTGCCAGCAGCATCTTCACAGGGATACAAACCTACGAGCAGTACGTC. V and J are TRBV5-6 and TRBJ2-7; D perhaps matches TRBD1 (6 bases). Germline CDR1 and CDR2: SGHDT and YYEEEE. The CDR3 runs 16 residues. Trimming took 4 bases from V and 2 from J, leaving 19 bases between them.

CDR3: CASSQDRGNIQYF. CDR3 coding DNA: TGTGCCAGCAGCCAAGATCGAGGGAACATTCAGTACTTC. The chain is built from TRBV3-1 (or the pseudogene TRBV3-2) and TRBJ2-4; the D gene is possibly TRBD2 (5 bases). Trimming took off 0 bases at V and 7 bases at J, with 7 bases between the two ends. The CDR3 runs to 13 residues. Germline V gene sequence: CDR1 LGHDT, CDR2 YNNKEL (reference sequence).

The chain uses TRBV12-5 and TRBJ2-1; 10 bases agree with TRBD2. Germline V gene lookup returns CDR1 LGHNT and CDR2 FRNRAP. Unmatched junction bases numbered 8, after V lost 9 bases and J lost 0 bases. The CDR3 extends over 16 amino acids. This CDR3 reads CASERGGGISYNEQFF. The CDR3 DNA reads as TGTGCTAGCGAGCGGGGGGGCGGAATCTCCTACAATGAGCAGTTCTTC.

The chain employs TRBV5-1 and TRBJ1-3; D gene uncertain. Germline V lookup: CDR1 SGHRS, CDR2 YFSETQ. V shed 1 base and J shed 7 bases, with 21 bases lying between them. The CDR3 spans 17 residues. The CDR3 protein is CASSLNLVSDAGNTIYF. CDR3 DNA: TGCGCCAGCAGCTTGAATCTAGTATCGGATGCCGGGAACACCATATATTTT.

The chain links TRBV3-1 (or the pseudogene TRBV3-2) to TRBJ1-2, with 9 bases fitting TRBD1. The J segment lost 4 bases and the V segment lost 1 base, leaving 4 bases of the junction unmatched. The CDR3 consists of 15 residues. CDR1 and CDR2 from the germline V gene are LGHDT and YNNKEL (reference sequence). Here the CDR3 DNA reads TGTGCCAGCAGCCAAGGGGACAGGGCGGGCTATGGCTACACCTTC. This encodes CASSQGDRAGYGYTF.

The chain uses TRBV4-1 and TRBJ2-2; TRBD2 aligns across 14 bases. This CDR3 spans 18 amino acids. V lost 1 base to trimming and J lost 4 bases; unmatched junction nucleotides: 5. Germline V lookup: CDR1 MGHRA, CDR2 YSYEKL. The CDR3 region has the DNA TGCGCCAGCAGCCAAGGACTAGCGGGGGGGCCGGGCACCGGGGAGCTGTTTTTT. Translating gives CASSQGLAGGPGTGELFF.

The rearrangement joins TRBV29-1 to TRBJ2-3; 8 bases agree with TRBD2. V was pared by 5 bases and J by 2 bases, with 6 bases of the junction left unmatched. Germline V gene data show CDR1 as SQVTM and CDR2 as ANQGSEA. The CDR3 is 14 amino acids. CDR3 residues: CSVHSGAPTDTQYF. As DNA, the CDR3 is TGCAGCGTTCATAGCGGGGCACCCACAGATACGCAGTATTTT.

The chain recombines TRBV2 with TRBJ2-7, with TRBD1 identical over 7 bases. The CDR3 runs to 13 residues. Trimming took 8 bases from V and 3 from J; bases not matched to a gene: 7. The germline V gene encodes CDR1 SNHLY and CDR2 FYNNEI. CDR3 amino acids: CASLWDSDYEQYF. The CDR3 coding sequence is TGTGCCAGCCTCTGGGACAGCGACTACGAGCAGTACTTC.

The V gene is TRBV21-1, the J gene TRBJ2-7; TRBD2 reflects the table's D call only, with no check against the DNA. TRBV21-1 is labeled a pseudogene. This CDR3 is built from 14 residues. This CDR3 reads CASSKGGSNYEQYV. CDR3 DNA: TGTGCCAGCAGCAAGGGCGGGTCCAACTACGAGCAGTACGTC.

The J gene is TRBJ2-2, the V gene TRBV5-6; TRBD2 matches 8 bases. From germline, CDR1 is SGHDT and CDR2 YYEEEE. CDR3 length: 18 amino acids. The V and J ends lost 4 bases and 6 bases, in that order; junction bases with no gene match: 17. DNA of the CDR3: TGTGCCAGCAGCCTTACCTTGGCGGGGGGTAACAGGCCCGGGGAGCTGTTTTTT. This codes for CASSLTLAGGNRPGELFF.

The chain has TRBV19 and TRBJ2-1; TRBD1 agrees at 9 bases. J gave up 4 bases and V 5 bases, and 0 bases lay outside the gene matches. The CDR3 is 13 residues long. CDR1 LNHDA and CDR2 SQIVND come from the germline V gene (reference sequence). The CDR3 protein is CASSGQGYNEQFF. The CDR3 DNA sequence: TGTGCCAGTAGTGGACAGGGGTACAATGAGCAGTTCTTC.

This chain joins TRBV19 and TRBJ2-5; D is unresolved. This CDR3 region has 11 residues. Germline V CDR1 and CDR2: LNHDA, SQIVND (reference sequence). V lost 5 bases to trimming and J lost 7 bases, with 8 bases between them. The CDR3 bases are TGTGCCAGTAGTGTCGCCGGGACCCAGTACTTC. Translated, it gives CASSVAGTQYF.

The CDR3 is CAISESGRPYEQYF. CDR3 DNA sequence: TGTGCCATCAGTGAGTCTGGCAGGCCATACGAGCAGTACTTC. V and J are TRBV10-3 and TRBJ2-7; D is uncertain. The CDR3 is 14 amino acids. Trimming pared 0 bases from V and 4 bases from J, leaving 10 bases between. Germline-derived CDR1 and CDR2 are ENHRY and SYGVKD.

This clone was observed a single time. This chain uses TRBV5-1 with TRBJ2-1; 7 positions match TRBD2. This CDR3 has 16 amino acids. Trimming cost V 1 base and J 4 bases; bases outside gene matches: 8. Germline CDR1 and CDR2: SGHRS and YFSETQ. In DNA, the CDR3 is TGCGCCAGCAGCTTGTCCGGCGGACTAGGTTACAATGAGCAGTTCTTC. It yields the protein CASSLSGGLGYNEQFF.

The V call is TRBV11-3, the J call TRBJ2-3; D is unresolved. The CDR3 sequence is 15 residues long. Trimming cost V 0 bases and J 5 bases, with 12 bases left between them. Germline values: CDR1 SGHNT, CDR2 YENEEA. The CDR3 spells CASSLEGLSGDTQYF. The CDR3 DNA reads as TGTGCCAGCAGCTTAGAGGGTCTCTCGGGAGATACGCAGTATTTT.

This clone was seen just once. The chain has TRBV7-2 and TRBJ2-5, with D maybe TRBD1 (6 bases). This CDR3 region has 15 residues. CDR1 is SGHTA and CDR2 is FQGNSA in the germline V gene. Trimming shortened V by 2 bases and J by 4 bases, and 14 bases separated the two germline ends. CDR3 sequence: CASSLQGWIGETQYF. The CDR3 nucleotides read TGTGCCAGCAGCTTACAGGGGTGGATCGGAGAGACCCAGTACTTC.

This clone occurred a few times. V is TRBV7-8 and J is TRBJ2-1; TRBD2 is a possible D gene (5 bases). This CDR3 has 12 amino acids. Germline V lookup: CDR1 SGHVS, CDR2 FQNEAQ. V was trimmed by 5 bases and J by 8 bases, leaving 10 bases between them. CDR3 sequence: CASSPQRDEQFF. The CDR3 bases are TGTGCCAGCAGCCCCCAGAGGGATGAGCAGTTCTTC.

The V gene is TRBV2, the J gene TRBJ2-7, with 10 positions matching TRBD1. The germline CDR1 and CDR2 sequences are SNHLY and FYNNEI. The CDR3 has 12 amino acids. Trimming removed 6 bases from V and 6 bases from J; junction bases left unmatched: 2. The CDR3, as DNA: TGTGCCAGCAGGGGGGACAGGGGCGAGCAGTACTTC. As protein: CASRGDRGEQYF.

The chain combines TRBV3-1 (or the pseudogene TRBV3-2) with TRBJ1-5; the D gene is possibly TRBD1 (6 bases). Trimming took off 1 base at V and 3 bases at J, with 10 bases between the two ends. Germline CDR1 reads LGHDT; CDR2 reads YNNKEL (reference sequence). This CDR3 has 15 residues. The CDR3 nucleotides are TGTGCCAGCAGCCAAGGACACAGGGTCAATCAGCCCCAGCATTTT. This codes for CASSQGHRVNQPQHF.

This clone is a singleton in its sample. The chain links TRBV12-3 or TRBV12-4 to TRBJ2-1; D remains unclear. CDR3 length: 11 residues. V lost 5 bases and J 4 bases, leaving 3 bases between the germline ends. Here the CDR3 DNA reads TGTGCCAGCAGTACTTACAATGAGCAGTTCTTC. It yields the protein CASSTYNEQFF.